These T cell receptor beta chains were read from a single sample in a study of blood T cell repertoires in COVID-19. TCRdb keeps only in-frame clones here, not all; method: immunoSEQ multiplex PCR. The sample records approximately 180,000 clones, about four fifths being singletons. What was sequenced was peripheral blood. Receptor source: a woman in her 70s with acute or convalescent COVID-19. CDR3s include the opening cysteine and the closing phenylalanine or tryptophan. The order of the fields is CDR3 length, V gene, D gene, clone size, J gene, CDR3 DNA, CDR3 protein. The D gene is left open where the match is weak. Clone size is given for some rows only: seen once, a few or many times, or a class if the clone is expanded.

cdr3_length: 14
v_call: TRBV7-2
d_call: TRBD1
clone_size: .
j_call: TRBJ1-2
cdr3_nt: TGTGCCAGCAGCTTAGCAGGGGGCGCGGGGGGCTACACCTTC
cdr3_aa: CASSLAGGAGGYTF

cdr3_length: 13
v_call: TRBV7-3
d_call: .
clone_size: .
j_call: TRBJ1-1
cdr3_nt: TGTGCCAGCAGCCCGGGAACGAACACTGAAGCTTTCTTT
cdr3_aa: CASSPGTNTEAFF

cdr3_length: 14
v_call: TRBV7-2
d_call: .
clone_size: few
j_call: TRBJ1-5
cdr3_nt: TGTGCCAGCAGCCAGGGGACAACGCATCAGCCCCAGCATTTT
cdr3_aa: CASSQGTTHQPQHF

cdr3_length: 15
v_call: TRBV15
d_call: .
clone_size: once
j_call: TRBJ2-1
cdr3_nt: TGTGCCACCAGCAGAGTGGCTAGCTCCTACAATGAGCAGTTCTTC
cdr3_aa: CATSRVASSYNEQFF

cdr3_length: 15
v_call: TRBV7-7
d_call: .
clone_size: .
j_call: TRBJ2-5
cdr3_nt: TGTGCCAGCAGCAGGTCCGGGACATCACAAGAGACCCAGTACTTC
cdr3_aa: CASSRSGTSQETQYF

cdr3_length: 16
v_call: TRBV4-3
d_call: .
clone_size: once
j_call: TRBJ2-7
cdr3_nt: TGCGCCAGCAGCCAAGATACGAAGGGTGGGGCCCTCGGGCAGTACTTC
cdr3_aa: CASSQDTKGGALGQYF

cdr3_length: 15
v_call: TRBV3-1/TRBV3-2
d_call: .
clone_size: .
j_call: TRBJ2-5
cdr3_nt: TGTGCCAGCAGCCTGCTCGGACGCGGGGCCGAAACCCAGTACTTC
cdr3_aa: CASSLLGRGAETQYF

cdr3_length: 15
v_call: TRBV4-1
d_call: TRBD1
clone_size: .
j_call: TRBJ2-7
cdr3_nt: TGCGCCAGCAGCCAGACGGGACAGGTTGCGTACGAGCAGTACTTC
cdr3_aa: CASSQTGQVAYEQYF

cdr3_length: 13
v_call: TRBV14
d_call: .
clone_size: .
j_call: TRBJ1-2
cdr3_nt: TGTGCCAGCAGTACTCGGGCTAACTATGGCTACACCTTC
cdr3_aa: CASSTRANYGYTF

cdr3_length: 13
v_call: TRBV5-1
d_call: .
clone_size: .
j_call: TRBJ2-5
cdr3_nt: TGCGCCAGCAGCTTGTCCAACCAAGAGACCCAGTACTTC
cdr3_aa: CASSLSNQETQYF

cdr3_length: 15
v_call: TRBV4-3
d_call: TRBD1
clone_size: .
j_call: TRBJ1-4
cdr3_nt: TGCGCCAGCAGCCAAGTTGGGACAGGGGGTGAAAAACTGTTTTTT
cdr3_aa: CASSQVGTGGEKLFF

cdr3_length: 15
v_call: TRBV7-2
d_call: TRBD2
clone_size: .
j_call: TRBJ2-2
cdr3_nt: TGTGCCAGCAGCTTCATTCTAGCGGGGAGCGGGGAGCTGTTTTTT
cdr3_aa: CASSFILAGSGELFF

cdr3_length: 13
v_call: TRBV18
d_call: .
clone_size: .
j_call: TRBJ2-5
cdr3_nt: TGTGCCAGCTCTACCAGGGCCAGGGAGACCCAGTACTTC
cdr3_aa: CASSTRARETQYF

cdr3_length: 16
v_call: TRBV27
d_call: TRBD1
clone_size: .
j_call: TRBJ1-1
cdr3_nt: TGTGCCAGCAGTTTATTGGGGACAGGGAAGAACACTGAAGCTTTCTTT
cdr3_aa: CASSLLGTGKNTEAFF

cdr3_length: 15
v_call: TRBV6-5
d_call: .
clone_size: .
j_call: TRBJ1-1
cdr3_nt: TGTGCCAGCAGGACCAACCGGGACAAGAACACTGAAGCTTTCTTT
cdr3_aa: CASRTNRDKNTEAFF

cdr3_length: 14
v_call: TRBV19
d_call: .
clone_size: .
j_call: TRBJ1-5
cdr3_nt: TGTGCCAGTAGTATCCCAAGAGAACATCAGCCCCAGCATTTT
cdr3_aa: CASSIPREHQPQHF

cdr3_length: 15
v_call: TRBV4-3
d_call: .
clone_size: few
j_call: TRBJ1-2
cdr3_nt: TGCGCCAGCAGCCAAGATCCCGTGGCCGCTTATGGCTACACCTTC
cdr3_aa: CASSQDPVAAYGYTF

cdr3_length: 16
v_call: TRBV28
d_call: .
clone_size: .
j_call: TRBJ1-2
cdr3_nt: TGTGCCAGCAGTTTAAGCGGTTTGGGAGCTAACTATGGCTACACCTTC
cdr3_aa: CASSLSGLGANYGYTF

cdr3_length: 17
v_call: TRBV6-2/TRBV6-3
d_call: .
clone_size: .
j_call: TRBJ2-4
cdr3_nt: TGTGCCAGCAGTTACTCGATGAGACAGATAGCCAAAAACATTCAGTACTTC
cdr3_aa: CASSYSMRQIAKNIQYF

cdr3_length: 14
v_call: TRBV28
d_call: TRBD2
clone_size: .
j_call: TRBJ2-1
cdr3_nt: TGTGCCAGCAGTTTTCGGGGGGGCCGCAATGAGCAGTTCTTC
cdr3_aa: CASSFRGGRNEQFF

cdr3_length: 14
v_call: TRBV21-1
d_call: .
clone_size: .
j_call: TRBJ1-6
cdr3_nt: TGTGCCAGCAGGGGACAGGGGGTTCGGTCACCCCTCCACTTT
cdr3_aa: CASRGQGVRSPLHF

cdr3_length: 15
v_call: TRBV27
d_call: .
clone_size: .
j_call: TRBJ2-7
cdr3_nt: TGTGCCAGCAGTCCTCCGCATCGAGGGAGAGTCGAGCAGTACTTC
cdr3_aa: CASSPPHRGRVEQYF

cdr3_length: 13
v_call: TRBV6-5
d_call: .
clone_size: .
j_call: TRBJ1-5
cdr3_nt: TGTGCCAGCAGTAACAGGGAAAATCAGCCCCAGCATTTT
cdr3_aa: CASSNRENQPQHF

cdr3_length: 12
v_call: TRBV2
d_call: .
clone_size: .
j_call: TRBJ1-1
cdr3_nt: TGTGCCAGTCTACGGGGGAATGCTGAAGCTTTCTTT
cdr3_aa: CASLRGNAEAFF

cdr3_length: 15
v_call: TRBV7-2
d_call: .
clone_size: .
j_call: TRBJ1-6
cdr3_nt: TGTGCCAGCAGCTTAGCGTTTCAGGGGAAATCACCCCTCCACTTT
cdr3_aa: CASSLAFQGKSPLHF

cdr3_length: 21
v_call: TRBV3-1/TRBV3-2
d_call: TRBD2
clone_size: .
j_call: TRBJ2-4
cdr3_nt: TGTGCCAGCAGCCACAGATCCGGGACTAGCGGGAGGCTTATACCCAAAAACATTCAGTACTTC
cdr3_aa: CASSHRSGTSGRLIPKNIQYF

cdr3_length: 17
v_call: TRBV30
d_call: TRBD2
clone_size: .
j_call: TRBJ2-1
cdr3_nt: TGTGCCTGGACCCCCAGACTAGCGGGGGGGCCATACAATGAGCAGTTCTTC
cdr3_aa: CAWTPRLAGGPYNEQFF

cdr3_length: 13
v_call: TRBV2
d_call: TRBD2
clone_size: .
j_call: TRBJ2-1
cdr3_nt: TGTGCCAGCCCTCCGGGGACTATCGATGAGCAGTTCTTC
cdr3_aa: CASPPGTIDEQFF

cdr3_length: 16
v_call: TRBV24-1
d_call: TRBD2
clone_size: .
j_call: TRBJ2-1
cdr3_nt: TGTGCCACCAGTGGTGGCGTAGCGGGGGATACCAATGAGCAGTTCTTC
cdr3_aa: CATSGGVAGDTNEQFF

cdr3_length: 15
v_call: TRBV6-5
d_call: .
clone_size: few
j_call: TRBJ1-6
cdr3_nt: TGTGCCAGTACCCAAGACGCAGGGTGGCCGTCACCCCTCCACTTT
cdr3_aa: CASTQDAGWPSPLHF

cdr3_length: 14
v_call: TRBV11-2
d_call: .
clone_size: .
j_call: TRBJ1-1
cdr3_nt: TGTGCCAGCAGCTTACTTTACATGAACACTGAAGCTTTCTTT
cdr3_aa: CASSLLYMNTEAFF

cdr3_length: 15
v_call: TRBV6-2/TRBV6-3
d_call: .
clone_size: .
j_call: TRBJ2-7
cdr3_nt: TGTGCCAGCAGTTACTCCCGTGTTGCGGGCCACGAGCAGTACTTC
cdr3_aa: CASSYSRVAGHEQYF

cdr3_length: 14
v_call: TRBV29-1
d_call: TRBD1
clone_size: .
j_call: TRBJ1-2
cdr3_nt: TGCAGCGTTGAGAGGGGGCCGCGGGGAAGTGGCTACACCTTC
cdr3_aa: CSVERGPRGSGYTF

cdr3_length: 18
v_call: TRBV10-1
d_call: TRBD2
clone_size: .
j_call: TRBJ2-1
cdr3_nt: TGCGCCAGCAGTGAAATAACTAGCGGGCCAGGAGCTTACAATGAGCAGTTCTTC
cdr3_aa: CASSEITSGPGAYNEQFF

cdr3_length: 16
v_call: TRBV5-6
d_call: .
clone_size: .
j_call: TRBJ2-2
cdr3_nt: TGTGCCAGCAGCTTTTTCAACGACAGAAACACCGGGGAGCTGTTTTTT
cdr3_aa: CASSFFNDRNTGELFF

cdr3_length: 14
v_call: TRBV7-9
d_call: TRBD1
clone_size: .
j_call: TRBJ1-1
cdr3_nt: TGTGCCAGCAGCCCGGGACAGGGGCGCACTGAAGCTTTCTTT
cdr3_aa: CASSPGQGRTEAFF

cdr3_length: 17
v_call: TRBV3-1/TRBV3-2
d_call: TRBD1
clone_size: .
j_call: TRBJ2-4
cdr3_nt: TGTGCCAGCAGCCAAGATAGGACAGGGCTAGCCAAAAACATTCAGTACTTC
cdr3_aa: CASSQDRTGLAKNIQYF

cdr3_length: 13
v_call: TRBV7-9
d_call: .
clone_size: .
j_call: TRBJ2-7
cdr3_nt: TGTGCCAGCAGCTTGGCAGGGATATACGAGCAGTACTTC
cdr3_aa: CASSLAGIYEQYF

cdr3_length: 14
v_call: TRBV28
d_call: .
clone_size: .
j_call: TRBJ2-1
cdr3_nt: TGTGCCAGCAGTTTTGATCAGATTAACAATGAGCAGTTCTTC
cdr3_aa: CASSFDQINNEQFF

cdr3_length: 19
v_call: TRBV6-1
d_call: TRBD1
clone_size: .
j_call: TRBJ1-5
cdr3_nt: TGTGCCAGCAGTGAATTCTGGGACAGGGGCATATATAGCAATCAGCCCCAGCATTTT
cdr3_aa: CASSEFWDRGIYSNQPQHF

cdr3_length: 17
v_call: TRBV6-2/TRBV6-3
d_call: .
clone_size: .
j_call: TRBJ2-3
cdr3_nt: TGTGCCAGCAGTCCCCCCCGGTCCAGGTCTAGCACAGATACGCAGTATTTT
cdr3_aa: CASSPPRSRSSTDTQYF

cdr3_length: 14
v_call: TRBV2
d_call: .
clone_size: .
j_call: TRBJ2-1
cdr3_nt: TGTGCCAGCAGTGAAGATATAACGGGCAATGAGCAGTTCTTC
cdr3_aa: CASSEDITGNEQFF

cdr3_length: 14
v_call: TRBV28
d_call: TRBD1
clone_size: .
j_call: TRBJ1-2
cdr3_nt: TGTGCCAGCACCCTCAGGGGGATCAACTATGGCTACACCTTC
cdr3_aa: CASTLRGINYGYTF

cdr3_length: 15
v_call: TRBV27
d_call: .
clone_size: .
j_call: TRBJ1-1
cdr3_nt: TGTGCCAGCAGTTTTGGGTGGGGGGTGAACACTGAAGCTTTCTTT
cdr3_aa: CASSFGWGVNTEAFF

cdr3_length: 14
v_call: TRBV28
d_call: .
clone_size: few
j_call: TRBJ1-1
cdr3_nt: TGTGCCAGCAGTACCTGGACAGAGAACACTGAAGCTTTCTTT
cdr3_aa: CASSTWTENTEAFF

cdr3_length: 11
v_call: TRBV25-1
d_call: .
clone_size: .
j_call: TRBJ2-3
cdr3_nt: TGTGCCAGCAGTGATCTAGAGACGCAGTATTTT
cdr3_aa: CASSDLETQYF

cdr3_length: 14
v_call: TRBV5-1
d_call: .
clone_size: .
j_call: TRBJ2-5
cdr3_nt: TGCGCCAGCAGCTTGTTCAGGGGTGGCGAGACCCAGTACTTC
cdr3_aa: CASSLFRGGETQYF

cdr3_length: 13
v_call: TRBV7-2
d_call: .
clone_size: .
j_call: TRBJ1-1
cdr3_nt: TGTGCCAGCAGCTTGGAGGGAAGCACTGAAGCTTTCTTT
cdr3_aa: CASSLEGSTEAFF

cdr3_length: 13
v_call: TRBV30
d_call: .
clone_size: .
j_call: TRBJ2-1
cdr3_nt: TGTGCCTGGTCGCAGGGTGGCTACAATGAGCAGTTCTTC
cdr3_aa: CAWSQGGYNEQFF

cdr3_length: 15
v_call: TRBV28
d_call: .
clone_size: .
j_call: TRBJ1-5
cdr3_nt: TGTGCCAGCAGTTTCTCTCAGGGTATGTATCAGCCCCAGCATTTT
cdr3_aa: CASSFSQGMYQPQHF

cdr3_length: 14
v_call: TRBV6-6
d_call: .
clone_size: .
j_call: TRBJ1-4
cdr3_nt: TGTGCCAGCAGTTACAGGGTCAGGGAAGAAAAACTGTTTTTT
cdr3_aa: CASSYRVREEKLFF

cdr3_length: 14
v_call: TRBV7-2
d_call: TRBD1
clone_size: few
j_call: TRBJ2-7
cdr3_nt: TGTGCCAGCAGCTTTAACAGGGGTGACTACGAGCAGTACTTC
cdr3_aa: CASSFNRGDYEQYF

cdr3_length: 14
v_call: TRBV7-9
d_call: TRBD1
clone_size: .
j_call: TRBJ1-5
cdr3_nt: TGTGCCAGCAGCCGACAGGGAAGCAATCAGCCCCAGCATTTT
cdr3_aa: CASSRQGSNQPQHF